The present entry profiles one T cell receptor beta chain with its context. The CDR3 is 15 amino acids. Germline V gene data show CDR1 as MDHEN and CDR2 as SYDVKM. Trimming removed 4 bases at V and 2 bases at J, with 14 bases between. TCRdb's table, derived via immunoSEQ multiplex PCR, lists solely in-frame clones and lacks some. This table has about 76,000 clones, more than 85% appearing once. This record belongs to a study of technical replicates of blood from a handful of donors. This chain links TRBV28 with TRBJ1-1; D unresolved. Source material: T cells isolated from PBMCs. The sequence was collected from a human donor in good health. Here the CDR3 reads CASSSGRPRNTEAFF. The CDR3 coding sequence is TGTGCCAGCAGTTCGGGAAGGCCGAGAAACACTGAAGCTTTCTTT.